The clone carrying this TCR beta chain showed up just a few times. Its antigen remains unknown. This sample stems from a study of T cells in Graves' hyperthyroidism and ophthalmopathy. About the study: Specimen type is peripheral blood, collected at initial diagnosis prior to any treatment.

TCR beta CDR3 sequences were amplified from RNA transcripts. The HTBI set primed first-round TCR CDR3 RT-PCR. TCRdb passed the multiplex PCR reads through MiXCR, listing each CDR3 protein once. The sample has 550,000 to 800,000 distinct CDR3 sequences; roughly 17% are singletons. The ends were cut back, 5 bases at V and 10 bases at J, with 17 bases in the middle. Germline CDR1 is SGHVS and CDR2 is FQNEAQ. The CDR3 consists of 13 residues. Reasons for excluding patients were uncontrolled infection, other autoimmune disease, pregnancy or lactation. Study-wide results and caveats: Peripheral blood also featured most of the thyroid clonotypes expanded above 0.001.

The sample comprised blood. The origin of this receptor is a man younger than 35 with Graves' hyperthyroidism. This sequence joins TRBV7-8 and TRBJ1-1; D unclear. CDR3 DNA: TGTGCCAGCAGCGCAGAGTGGCTCGGGAGAGCTTTCTTT. This codes for CASSAEWLGRAFF.